The entry below gives a single T cell receptor (beta chain) sequence along with its context. Authors' data handling: Nucleated cell number was recorded as an estimate derived from reference gene primer amplification. Method: immunoSEQ multiplex PCR; TCRdb's copy keeps in-frame clones and lacks some. V and J calls plus clone size are reproduced from that table; the DNA served to infer D and trimming. The sample yields some 140,000 clones, around 83% seen once. The data were obtained in a study of blood T cell repertoires in COVID-19. At the level of the study: The origin of the acute and convalescent COVID-19 samples was the United States, Italy and Spain.

Participant reports of clinical history set cohort assignment. Symptom resolution, clearance, or two negative PCRs marked donors in Cohort 3 as recovered. Deletions cut 5 bases from V and 3 bases from J, with 15 bases between. The germline V gene has CDR1 SGHRS and CDR2 YFSETQ. The CDR3 runs to 14 residues. The sequence was obtained from a man aged 25-45 years who had recovered from COVID-19. The sample consisted of PBMCs or T cells enriched from blood (not recorded which). The chain is built from TRBV5-1 and TRBJ2-7, with a weak D call TRBD1 (6 bases). The CDR3 spells CASSYTGQSYEQYF. The CDR3 DNA is TGCGCCAGCAGTTATACGGGACAAAGCTACGAGCAGTACTTC.